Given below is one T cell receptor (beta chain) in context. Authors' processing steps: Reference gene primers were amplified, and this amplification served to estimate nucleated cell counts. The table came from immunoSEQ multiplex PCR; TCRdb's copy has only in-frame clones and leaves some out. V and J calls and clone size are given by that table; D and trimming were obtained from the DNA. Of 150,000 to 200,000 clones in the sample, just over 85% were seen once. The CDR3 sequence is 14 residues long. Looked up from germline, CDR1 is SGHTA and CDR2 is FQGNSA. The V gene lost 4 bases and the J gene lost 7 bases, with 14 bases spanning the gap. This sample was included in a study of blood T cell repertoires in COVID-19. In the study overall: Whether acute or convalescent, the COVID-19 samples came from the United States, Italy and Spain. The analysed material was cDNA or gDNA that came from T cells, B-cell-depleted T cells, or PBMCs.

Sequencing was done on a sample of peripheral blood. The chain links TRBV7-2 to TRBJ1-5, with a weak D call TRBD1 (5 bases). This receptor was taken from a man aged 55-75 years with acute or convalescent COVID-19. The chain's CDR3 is CASSSDSLTQPQHF. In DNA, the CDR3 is TGTGCCAGCAGCTCTGACAGCTTGACCCAGCCCCAGCATTTT.